This TCR beta chain was documented in a study of T cell changes during pregnancy in multiple sclerosis. Data came from immunoSEQ multiplex PCR; TCRdb stores just in-frame clones and leaves some out. The sample has 40,000 or so clones, around 90% seen once. The source is a female donor with multiple sclerosis, enrolled in a pregnancy study. Sequencing used CD4+ T cells from peripheral blood mononuclear cells, obtained before pregnancy.

The CDR3 nucleotides read TGTGCCAGCAGGAGACAGCCGAACACTGAAGCTTTCTTT. This translates into CASRRQPNTEAFF. J is TRBJ1-1 and V is TRBV28, with D possibly being TRBD1 (5 bases). Germline loops: CDR1 MDHEN, CDR2 SYDVKM. Trimming left V 6 bases short and J 1 base short, with 9 bases between. This CDR3 has 13 amino acids.